This T cell receptor beta chain was retrieved from a study of blood T cell repertoires in COVID-19. About the research overall: Samples taken during acute and convalescent COVID-19 were collected in the United States, Italy and Spain.

The CDR3 length is 15 residues. V shed 3 bases, J shed 0 bases, and the junction held 4 bases outside the gene matches. Germline CDR1 and CDR2: SEHNR and FQNEAQ (reference sequence). Original methodology: Nucleated cell number was recorded as an estimate derived from reference gene primer amplification. Assay: immunoSEQ multiplex PCR; the TCRdb copy retains only in-frame clones and omits some. V and J calls and clone size are those listed in that table; D and trimming were worked out from the DNA. The repertoire holds just under 65,000 clones, around four fifths seen once, with under 50% in the top ten.

The J gene is TRBJ1-2, the V gene TRBV7-9; 7 nucleotides line up with TRBD1. The TCR comes from a human donor in a cohort sampled during active COVID-19. Sequenced material: peripheral blood. In DNA, the CDR3 is TGTGCCAGCAGCTTCACAGGGGTTACTAACTATGGCTACACCTTC. Protein product: CASSFTGVTNYGYTF.